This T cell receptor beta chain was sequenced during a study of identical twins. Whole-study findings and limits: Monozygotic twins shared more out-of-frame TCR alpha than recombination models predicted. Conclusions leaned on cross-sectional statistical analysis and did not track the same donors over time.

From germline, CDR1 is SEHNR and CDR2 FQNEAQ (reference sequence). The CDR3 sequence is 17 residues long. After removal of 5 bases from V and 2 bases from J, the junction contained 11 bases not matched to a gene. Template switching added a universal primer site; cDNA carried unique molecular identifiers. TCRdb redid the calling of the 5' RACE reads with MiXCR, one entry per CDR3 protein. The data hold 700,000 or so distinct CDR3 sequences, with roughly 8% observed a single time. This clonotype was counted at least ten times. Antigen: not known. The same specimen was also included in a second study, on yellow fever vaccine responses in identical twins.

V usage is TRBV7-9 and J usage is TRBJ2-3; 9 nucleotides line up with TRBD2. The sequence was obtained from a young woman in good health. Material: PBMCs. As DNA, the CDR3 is TGTGCCAGCAGCCCACCTGGGGCGGGGGGGCCCACAGATACGCAGTATTTT. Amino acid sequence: CASSPPGAGGPTDTQYF.